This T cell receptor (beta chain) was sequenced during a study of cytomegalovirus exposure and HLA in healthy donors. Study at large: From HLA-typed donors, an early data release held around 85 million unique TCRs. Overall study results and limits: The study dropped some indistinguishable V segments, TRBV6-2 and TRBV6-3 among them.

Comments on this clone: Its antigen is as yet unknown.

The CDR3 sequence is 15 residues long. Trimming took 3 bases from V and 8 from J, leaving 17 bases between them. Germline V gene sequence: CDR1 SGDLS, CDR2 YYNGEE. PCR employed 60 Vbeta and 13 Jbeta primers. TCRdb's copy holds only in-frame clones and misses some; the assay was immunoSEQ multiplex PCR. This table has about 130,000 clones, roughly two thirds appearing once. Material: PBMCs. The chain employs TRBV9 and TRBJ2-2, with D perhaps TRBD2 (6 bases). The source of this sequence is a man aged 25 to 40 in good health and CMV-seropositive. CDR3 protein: CASSAEGTGTGELFF. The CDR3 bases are TGTGCCAGCAGCGCAGAGGGGACTGGCACGGGGGAGCTGTTTTTT. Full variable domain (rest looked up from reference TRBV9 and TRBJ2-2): DSGVTQTPKHLITATGQRVTLRCSPRSGDLSVYWYQQSLDQGLQFLIQYYNGEERAKGNILERFSAQQFPDLHSELNLSSLELGDSALYFCASSAEGTGTGELFFGEGSRLTVL.